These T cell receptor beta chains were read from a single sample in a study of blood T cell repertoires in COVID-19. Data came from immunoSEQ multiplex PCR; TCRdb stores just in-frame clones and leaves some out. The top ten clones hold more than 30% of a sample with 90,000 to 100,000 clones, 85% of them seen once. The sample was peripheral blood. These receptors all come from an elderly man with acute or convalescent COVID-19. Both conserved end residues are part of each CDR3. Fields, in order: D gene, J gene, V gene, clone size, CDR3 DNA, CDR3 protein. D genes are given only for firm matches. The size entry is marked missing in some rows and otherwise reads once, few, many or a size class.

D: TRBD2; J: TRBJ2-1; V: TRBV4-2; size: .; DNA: TGTGCCAGCGGATCCTCAATTAGCGGGAGGGCCGACAATGAGCAGTTCTTC; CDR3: CASGSSISGRADNEQFF
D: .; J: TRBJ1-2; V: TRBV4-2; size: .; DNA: TGTGCCAGCAGCCAAGACCAGGGAAGGGACTATGGCTACACCTTC; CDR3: CASSQDQGRDYGYTF
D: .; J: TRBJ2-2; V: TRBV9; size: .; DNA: TGTGCCAGCAGCTTTGGGGGCTTCGACACCGGGGAGCTGTTTTTT; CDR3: CASSFGGFDTGELFF
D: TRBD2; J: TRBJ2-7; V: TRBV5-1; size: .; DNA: TGCGCCAGCAGCTTGGTCGCGGGAGTAAACGAGCAGTACTTC; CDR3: CASSLVAGVNEQYF
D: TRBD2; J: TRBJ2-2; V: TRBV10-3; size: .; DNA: TGTGCCATCAGTGAGTCCTGGACTAGCGGGAGACCCGGGGAGCTGTTTTTT; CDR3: CAISESWTSGRPGELFF
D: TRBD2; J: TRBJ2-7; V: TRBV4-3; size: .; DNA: TGCGCCAGCAGCCAAGCATTCAGCGGGACTAGCTACGAGCAGTACTTC; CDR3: CASSQAFSGTSYEQYF
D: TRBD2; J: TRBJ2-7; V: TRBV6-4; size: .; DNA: TGTGCCAGCAGTGACTCTCTAGCGGGATTAAACGAGCAGTACTTC; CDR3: CASSDSLAGLNEQYF
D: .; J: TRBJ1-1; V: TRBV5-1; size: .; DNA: TGCGCCAGCAGCTTGGTGGGCACTTACACTGAAGCTTTCTTT; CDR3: CASSLVGTYTEAFF
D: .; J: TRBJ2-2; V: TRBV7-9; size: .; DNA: TGTGCCAGCAGCTTAGAGTTGCAGTTAAACACCGGGGAGCTGTTTTTT; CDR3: CASSLELQLNTGELFF
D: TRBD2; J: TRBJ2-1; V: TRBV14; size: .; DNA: TGTGCCAGCAGCCAAGAAGCTAGCGGGAGGGACTTGAGCTCCTACAATGAGCAGTTCTTC; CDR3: CASSQEASGRDLSSYNEQFF
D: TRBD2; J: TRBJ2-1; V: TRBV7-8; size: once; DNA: TGTGCCAGCAGCTCCCAACTAGCGGGAGAAGTAACCTACAATGAGCAGTTCTTC; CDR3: CASSSQLAGEVTYNEQFF
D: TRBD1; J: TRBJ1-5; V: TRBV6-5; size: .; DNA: TGTGCCAGCAGTTACGGGACAGGGGGCAATCAGCCCCAGCATTTT; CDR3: CASSYGTGGNQPQHF
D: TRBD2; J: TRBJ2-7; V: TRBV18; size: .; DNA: TGTGCCAGCTCACTTGGACTAGCGGGAGGCCTAATCTACGAGCAGTACTTC; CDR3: CASSLGLAGGLIYEQYF
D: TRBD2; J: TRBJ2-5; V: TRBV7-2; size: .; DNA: TGTGCCAGCAGCGCCGGACTAGCGGGATGGGGAGAGACCCAGTACTTC; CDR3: CASSAGLAGWGETQYF
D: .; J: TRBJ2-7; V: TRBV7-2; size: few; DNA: TGTGCCAGCAGTCATGGCGGGTACTACGAGCAGTACTTC; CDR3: CASSHGGYYEQYF
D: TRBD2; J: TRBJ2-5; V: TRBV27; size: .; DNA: TGTGCCAGCAGACTTAGCGGGATAAAGACCCAGTACTTC; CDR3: CASRLSGIKTQYF
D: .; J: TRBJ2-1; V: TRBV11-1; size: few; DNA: TGTGCCAGCAGCTTAGCCGCGGAAGGCAATGAGCAGTTCTTC; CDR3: CASSLAAEGNEQFF
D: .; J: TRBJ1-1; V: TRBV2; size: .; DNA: TGTGCCAGCACGAAGGACACCACCACTGAAGCTTTCTTT; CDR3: CASTKDTTTEAFF
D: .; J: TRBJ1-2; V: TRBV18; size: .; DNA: TGTGCCAGCTCACCACCAGGACAGAACTATGGCTACACCTTC; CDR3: CASSPPGQNYGYTF
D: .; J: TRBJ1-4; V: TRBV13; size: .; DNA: TGTGCCAGCAGCTTGTTGGGGGCCCCTAATGAAAAACTGTTTTTT; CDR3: CASSLLGAPNEKLFF
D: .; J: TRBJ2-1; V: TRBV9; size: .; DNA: TGTGCCAGCAGCGTAGGTGGCCGGGGCTCCTACAATGAGCAGTTCTTC; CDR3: CASSVGGRGSYNEQFF
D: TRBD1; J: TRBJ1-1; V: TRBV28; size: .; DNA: TGTGCCAGCAGAGACAGGGCGGTTAACACTGAAGCTTTCTTT; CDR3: CASRDRAVNTEAFF
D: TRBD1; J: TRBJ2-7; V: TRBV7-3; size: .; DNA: TGTGCCAGCAGCTTGGGGTCGGGACAGGCCTACGAGCAGTACTTC; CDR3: CASSLGSGQAYEQYF
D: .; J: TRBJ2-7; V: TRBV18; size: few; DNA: TGTGCCAGCTCACCCAGGGTAGGGAACTACGAGCAGTACTTC; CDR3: CASSPRVGNYEQYF
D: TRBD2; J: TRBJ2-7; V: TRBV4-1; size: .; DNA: TGCGCCAGCAGCCAGGAAGCGGGATTGGGCTACGAGCAGTACTTC; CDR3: CASSQEAGLGYEQYF
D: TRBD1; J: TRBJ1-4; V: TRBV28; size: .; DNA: TGTGCCAGCAGTTTCCCCGGGACAGGGAACGAAAAACTGTTTTTT; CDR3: CASSFPGTGNEKLFF
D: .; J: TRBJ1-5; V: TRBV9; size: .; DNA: TGTGCCAGCAGCGTAGCTCCAGAAAATCAGCCCCAGCATTTT; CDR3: CASSVAPENQPQHF
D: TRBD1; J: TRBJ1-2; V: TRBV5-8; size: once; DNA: TGTGCCAGCAGCGATACCGGGACAGGGGGCTATGGCTACACCTTC; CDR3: CASSDTGTGGYGYTF
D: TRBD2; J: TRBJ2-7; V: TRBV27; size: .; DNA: TGTGCCAGCAGTTGGGATGGTAGCGGGATGTACGAGCAGTACTTC; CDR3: CASSWDGSGMYEQYF
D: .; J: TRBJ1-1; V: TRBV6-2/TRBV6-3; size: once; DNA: TGTGCCAGCAGTGGCCCACAGGGTAATGCTGAAGCTTTCTTT; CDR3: CASSGPQGNAEAFF
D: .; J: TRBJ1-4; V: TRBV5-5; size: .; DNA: TGTGCCAGCAGCTCCCCAGAGAGGGCAACTAATGAAAAACTGTTTTTT; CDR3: CASSSPERATNEKLFF
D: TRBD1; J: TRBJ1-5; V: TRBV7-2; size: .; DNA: TGTGCCAGCAGCCATCGGACAGGAGATAATCAGCCCCAGCATTTT; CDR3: CASSHRTGDNQPQHF
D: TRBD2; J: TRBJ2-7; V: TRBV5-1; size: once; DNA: TGCGCCAGCAGTAGGTTGGGACTAGCGGGAATCACCTACGAGCAGTACTTC; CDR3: CASSRLGLAGITYEQYF
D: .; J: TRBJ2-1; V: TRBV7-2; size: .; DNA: TGTGCCAGCAATAGGGACTCGGGTTACAATGAGCAGTTCTTC; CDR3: CASNRDSGYNEQFF
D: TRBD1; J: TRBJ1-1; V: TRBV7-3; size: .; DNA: TGTGCCAGCAGCCTAGTTCCCGGACAGGGCGTGAACACTGAAGCTTTCTTT; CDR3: CASSLVPGQGVNTEAFF
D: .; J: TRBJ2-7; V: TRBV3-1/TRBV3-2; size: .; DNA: TGTGCCAGCAGCCGGGCTTCGCACAGTCCCTACGAGCAGTACTTC; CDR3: CASSRASHSPYEQYF
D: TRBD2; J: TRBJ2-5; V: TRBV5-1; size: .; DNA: TGCGCCAGCAGCTTGATCGGGAGGGTTCAAGAGACCCAGTACTTC; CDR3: CASSLIGRVQETQYF
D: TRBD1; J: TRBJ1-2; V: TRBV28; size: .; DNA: TGTGCCAGCCGCCATGGCGGGGGCAGGGGGCACTATGGCTACACCTTC; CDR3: CASRHGGGRGHYGYTF
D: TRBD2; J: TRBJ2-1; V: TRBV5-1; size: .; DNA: TGCGCCAGCAGCATTCGCTTCCCAAGACTAGCGGGAGCCGATGAGCAGTTCTTC; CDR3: CASSIRFPRLAGADEQFF
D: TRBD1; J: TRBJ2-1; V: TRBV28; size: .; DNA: TGTGCCAGCAGTTTACCTCGACAGGGGGCCCACTACAATGAGCAGTTCTTC; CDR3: CASSLPRQGAHYNEQFF